This T cell receptor (beta chain) was obtained from a study of blood T cell repertoires in COVID-19 (TCRdb year 2020). With regard to the full study: Collaborator samples came from the United States, Italy and Spain and covered acute and convalescent phases of COVID-19. The material from the prospective study consisted of cDNA or gDNA derived from T cells, B-cell-depleted T cells, or PBMCs. Deeply sampled blood TCRbeta repertoires from subjects exposed to, actively infected with, or recovered from COVID-19 were included in the dataset. The repertoires were released in a freely available public database meant as a resource for research on the immune response to SARS-CoV-2. Samples came from the ongoing ImmuneRACE study (first 160 participants) plus 1,254 subjects from 6 global collaborators. Nearly every sample came with metadata listing a de-identified subject ID, COVID-19 status, age in years and sex. HLA class I and class II types, where available, came from metadata supplied by the sample provider rather than from assay-based typing.

Participants in the prospective study were aged about 18 to 90 years, lived in 20 to 25 United States geographic areas, and enrolled through a virtual design. Cohort assignment in the prospective study relied on participant-reported clinical history from a screening survey and a study questionnaire. Recovered participants in ImmuneRACE Cohort 3 were defined by two consecutive negative NP/OP PCR tests, clearance by a healthcare professional, or resolution of symptoms. Mobile phlebotomists in the prospective study collected whole blood, serum and a nasopharyngeal or oropharyngeal swab from every participant. Over an approximately 2-month period, participants in the prospective study had the option of providing additional blood draws and questionnaires. Before DNA extraction, blood samples from the prospective study were shipped at room temperature or frozen. About this clone itself: Its antigen has not been determined. Base qualities are missing; no much larger clone stands one base away.

The CDR3 contains 15 residues, cysteine and phenylalanine counted. The read is trimmed to its CDR3 DNA, 45 bases read in frame from base 1. V and J are trimmed by 6 bases and 6 bases, and the gene matches miss 9 bases of the junction. Sequences MNHEY (CDR1) and SVGAGI (CDR2) are obtained from the germline V gene. Study-wide findings and limitations: The amount of clinical and demographic metadata varied by source and participant and was provided uncurated.

TCRbeta CDR3 regions were amplified from genomic DNA by means of the immunoSEQ Assay, a bias-controlled multiplex PCR. On the authors' methods: The number of nucleated cells in each sample was estimated by amplification of reference gene primers within the assay. To quantify the absolute abundance of each unique TCRbeta CDR3 rearrangement, sequence reads were collapsed and filtered. Productive Simpson clonality was computed per sample as the square root of Simpson's diversity index over productive rearrangements. Here the immuneACCESS table is served through TCRdb, limited to in-frame sequences with V and J called. Missing clones are a known gap in these copies; in checked studies unresolved V genes cover under half, and the rest lacks a known reason. V and J calls and clone size are given by that table; D and trimming were obtained from the DNA. The sample data list some 160,000 clones, and around 80% of these were observed just once. Jointly, the top ten make up roughly 3.4% of the sample.

The sequencing input was PBMCs or T cells enriched from blood (not recorded which). The sequence is built from TRBV6-5 and TRBJ2-5, with 11 bases matching TRBD1. The TCR comes from a woman in her fifties or sixties who had recovered from COVID-19. The DNA sequence follows: TGTGCCAGCAGCCTGCGGGGACAGGGGGGCAAGACCCAGTACTTC. Translated, this gives CASSLRGQGGKTQYF.